This T cell receptor (beta chain) was sequenced during a study of brain T cells in children with intractable seizures. The sequenced cases were selected for having the highest brain T cell transcript signatures. The repertoire was sequenced with immunoSEQ multiplex PCR; TCRdb's copy has only in-frame clones and lacks some. This sample has 110,000 or so clones, with roughly 92% found just once. Germline V CDR1 and CDR2: SGHNT, YENEEA. V was clipped by 6 bases and J by 0 bases, with 21 bases between them. This CDR3 has 19 residues. The sample here was peripheral blood, taken at surgery. The clonotype was recovered from a boy under two years old with hemimegalencephaly and intractable seizures. The J gene is TRBJ1-6, the V gene TRBV11-3, with D perhaps TRBD1 (6 bases). CDR3 in DNA: TGTGCCAGCAGTACATTTGGACGGACAGTGAGCTCCTATAATTCACCCCTCCACTTT. Its translation: CASSTFGRTVSSYNSPLHF.